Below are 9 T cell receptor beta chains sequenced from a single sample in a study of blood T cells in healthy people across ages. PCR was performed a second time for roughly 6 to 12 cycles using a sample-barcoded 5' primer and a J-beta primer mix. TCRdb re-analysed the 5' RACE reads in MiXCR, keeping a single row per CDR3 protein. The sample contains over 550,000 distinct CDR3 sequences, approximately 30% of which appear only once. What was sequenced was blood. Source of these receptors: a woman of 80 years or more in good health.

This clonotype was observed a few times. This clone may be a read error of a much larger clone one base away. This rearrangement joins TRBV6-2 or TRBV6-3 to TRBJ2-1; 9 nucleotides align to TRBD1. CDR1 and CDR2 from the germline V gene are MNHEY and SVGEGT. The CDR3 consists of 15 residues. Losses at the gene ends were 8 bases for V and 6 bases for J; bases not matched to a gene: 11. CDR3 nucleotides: TGTGCCAGCGGTAACAGGACAGGGGCCGGCAATGAGCAGTTCTTC. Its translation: CASGNRTGAGNEQFF.

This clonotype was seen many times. The CDR3 here is CASSYSGTHTPGANVLTF. The CDR3 DNA reads as TGTGCCAGCAGTTACTCAGGGACCCACACACCTGGGGCCAACGTCCTGACTTTC. The V gene is TRBV6-5, the J gene TRBJ2-6, with D possibly being TRBD1 or TRBD2 (5 bases each). The CDR3 has 18 amino acids. Trimming stripped 0 bases from V and 2 bases from J, with 14 bases between. Looked up from germline, CDR1 is MNHEY and CDR2 is SVGAGI.

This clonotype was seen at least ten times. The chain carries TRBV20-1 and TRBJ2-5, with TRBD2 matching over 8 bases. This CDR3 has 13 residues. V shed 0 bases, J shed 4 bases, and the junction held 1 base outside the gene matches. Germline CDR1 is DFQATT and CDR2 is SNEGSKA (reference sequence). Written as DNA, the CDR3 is TGCAGTGCTAGAGATAGCGGGGTAGAGACCCAGTACTTC. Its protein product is CSARDSGVETQYF.

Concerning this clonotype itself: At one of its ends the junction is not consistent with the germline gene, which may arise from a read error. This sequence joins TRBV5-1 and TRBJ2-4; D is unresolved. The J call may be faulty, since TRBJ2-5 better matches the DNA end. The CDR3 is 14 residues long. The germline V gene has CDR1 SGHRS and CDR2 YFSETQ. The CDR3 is CTSSLDLGQETQYF. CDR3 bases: TGCACCAGCAGCTTGGATCTTGGTCAAGAGACCCAGTACTTC.

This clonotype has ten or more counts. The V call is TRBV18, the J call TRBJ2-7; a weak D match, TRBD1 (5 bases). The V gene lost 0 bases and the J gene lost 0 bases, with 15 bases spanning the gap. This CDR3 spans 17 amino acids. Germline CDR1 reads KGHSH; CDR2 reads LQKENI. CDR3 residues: CASSPPGFETASYEQYF. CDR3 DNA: TGTGCCAGCTCACCACCCGGCTTTGAGACAGCCTCCTACGAGCAGTACTTC.

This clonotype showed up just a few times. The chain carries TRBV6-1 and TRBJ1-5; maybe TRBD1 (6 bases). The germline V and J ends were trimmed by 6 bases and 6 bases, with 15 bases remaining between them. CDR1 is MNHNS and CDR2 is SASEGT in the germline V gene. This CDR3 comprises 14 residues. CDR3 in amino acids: CASRERRGGQPQHF. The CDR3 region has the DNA TGTGCCAGCAGGGAACGCAGGGGTGGTCAGCCCCAGCATTTT.

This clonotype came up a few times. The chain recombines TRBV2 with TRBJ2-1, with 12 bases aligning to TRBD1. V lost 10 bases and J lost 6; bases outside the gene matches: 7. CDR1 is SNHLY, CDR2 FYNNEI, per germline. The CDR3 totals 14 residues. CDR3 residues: CATRGTGGRNEQFF. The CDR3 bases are TGTGCCACTAGAGGGACAGGGGGCCGCAATGAGCAGTTCTTC.

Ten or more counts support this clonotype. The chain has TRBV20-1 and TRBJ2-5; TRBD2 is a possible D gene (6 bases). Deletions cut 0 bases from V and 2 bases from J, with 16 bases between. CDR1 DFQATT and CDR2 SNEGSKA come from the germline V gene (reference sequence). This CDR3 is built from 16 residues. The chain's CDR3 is CSARDLWGRLQETQYF. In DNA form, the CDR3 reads TGCAGTGCTAGAGATCTTTGGGGGAGGTTGCAAGAGACCCAGTACTTC.

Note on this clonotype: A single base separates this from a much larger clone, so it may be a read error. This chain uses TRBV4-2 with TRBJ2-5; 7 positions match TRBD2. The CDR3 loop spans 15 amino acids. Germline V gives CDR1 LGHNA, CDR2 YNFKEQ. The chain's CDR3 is CAGSPRDGGEETQYF. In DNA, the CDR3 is TGTGCCGGCAGCCCTCGGGATGGGGGGGAAGAGACCCAGTACTTC.